One and the same sample provided the 21 T cell receptor beta chains below, sequenced in a study of human T cells and chemical hapten exposure. Time point meaning: healthy volunteer bleed at 2 weeks. Total RNA was isolated from unfractionated whole blood. TCRdb used MiXCR to reprocess the RACE reads, holding one entry per CDR3 protein. The sample has around 130,000 distinct CDR3 sequences, roughly 9.5% seen once. The specimen sequenced was whole blood. These receptors all come from a male donor in good health. Some clones in this sample may be carry-over from other donors' samples.

This clonotype was picked up many times. This chain connects TRBV6-1 to TRBJ1-5; D remains ambiguous. CDR1 and CDR2 from the germline V gene are MNHNS and SASEGT. V dropped 4 bases and J dropped 1 base, with 14 bases sitting between them. This CDR3 has 16 amino acids. CDR3 in DNA: TGTGCCAGCAGTGTGGTGGTCAGTAAGAGCAATCAGCCCCAGCATTTT. Translating it yields CASSVVVSKSNQPQHF.

This clonotype has only a few counts. The chain recombines TRBV28 with TRBJ2-3, with 13 bases that match TRBD2. Losses at the gene ends were 5 bases for V and 0 bases for J; bases not matched to a gene: 8. Germline V gene lookup returns CDR1 MDHEN and CDR2 SYDVKM. There are 18 residues in the CDR3. In DNA, the CDR3 is TGTGCCAGCAGTGGTGCCGGGACTAGCGGGGCCAGCACAGATACGCAGTATTTT. Protein: CASSGAGTSGASTDTQYF.

This clonotype showed up many times. CDR3: CSVGFRVGTDTQYF. In nucleotides, the CDR3 is TGCAGCGTTGGATTTCGGGTTGGCACAGATACGCAGTATTTT. The J gene is TRBJ2-3, the V gene TRBV29-1, with no clear D. The V end was cut by 4 bases, the J end by 1 base, with 12 bases between. This CDR3 region has 14 residues. Germline assignment: CDR1 SQVTM and CDR2 ANQGSEA.

Only a few counts were recorded for this clonotype. This chain links TRBV12-3 or TRBV12-4 with TRBJ1-5; no definite D call. Deletions cut 1 base from V and 0 bases from J, with 7 bases between. This CDR3 has 15 residues. The CDR3 coding sequence is TGTGCCAGCAGTTTAGGAGGTTATAGCAATCAGCCCCAGCATTTT. Its translation is CASSLGGYSNQPQHF.

The chain couples TRBV7-2 to TRBJ1-1, with D maybe TRBD1 (5 bases). Germline V gene lookup returns CDR1 SGHTA and CDR2 FQGNSA. The V end lost 4 bases, the J end lost 1 base, and 10 bases lay between the germline ends. The CDR3 spans 14 residues. CDR3 sequence: CASSSQGPNTEAFF. The CDR3 coding sequence is TGTGCCAGCAGCTCTCAGGGCCCGAACACTGAAGCTTTCTTT. Based on the CDR3 plus reference TRBV7-2 and TRBJ1-1, the full variable domain is GAGVSQSPSNKVTEKGKDVELRCDPISGHTALYWYRQSLGQGLEFLIYFQGNSAPDKSGLPSDRFSAERTGGSVSTLTIQRTQQEDSAVYLCASSSQGPNTEAFFGQGTRLTVV.

In the case of this clonotype: At one end the junction does not follow the germline gene, possibly because of a read error. The rearrangement links TRBV7-2 to TRBJ2-3, with TRBD1 as a possible D gene (5 bases). The CDR3 length is 15 residues. Germline V lookup: CDR1 SGHTA, CDR2 FQGNSA. CDR3 loop: CASSFPGPSTDMQYF. The CDR3 DNA sequence: TGTGCCAGCAGCTTTCCAGGGCCAAGCACAGATATGCAGTATTTT.

The sample holds a few counts of this clonotype. J is TRBJ2-3 and V is TRBV19; D is uncertain. This CDR3 region has 15 residues. In germline, CDR1 is LNHDA, CDR2 SQIVND (reference sequence). Trimming removed 1 base from V and 0 bases from J, with 8 bases in between. The CDR3 nucleotides are TGTGCCAGTAGTATAGGGAGTCAGAGCACAGATACGCAGTATTTT. It is translated as CASSIGSQSTDTQYF. Full variable domain (outside the CDR3, taken from reference TRBV19 and TRBJ2-3): DGGITQSPKYLFRKEGQNVTLSCEQNLNHDAMYWYRQDPGQGLRLIYYSQIVNDFQKGDIAEGYSVSREKKESFPLTVTSAQKNPTAFYLCASSIGSQSTDTQYFGPGTRLTVL.

The chain carries TRBV20-1 and TRBJ2-1, with TRBD2 matching over 10 bases. V was clipped by 1 base and J by 6 bases; unmatched bases: 9. Germline V gene sequence: CDR1 DFQATT, CDR2 SNEGSKA (reference sequence). The CDR3 contains 16 residues. CDR3 in amino acids: CSARATGTSVLNEQFF. The CDR3 region has the DNA TGCAGTGCTAGAGCGACCGGGACTAGCGTACTCAATGAGCAGTTCTTC.

This clonotype was counted a few times. The chain uses TRBV6-2 or TRBV6-3 and TRBJ1-1, with unresolved D. Germline CDR1 and CDR2: MNHEY and SVGEGT. There are 15 residues in the CDR3. V was clipped by 6 bases and J by 1 base, with 15 bases between them. The CDR3 protein is CASSHRTPRNTEAFF. For the CDR3, the DNA is TGTGCCAGCAGCCACCGCACTCCGCGGAACACTGAAGCTTTCTTT.

At least ten counts were recorded for this clonotype. The CDR3 DNA reads as TGTGCCAGCAGCTTGTATGGGTGGAACAGGGGGTATGAAGAGACCCAGTACTTC. It encodes CASSLYGWNRGYEETQYF. This rearrangement joins TRBV5-6 to TRBJ2-5, with 8 bases matching TRBD1. V was pared by 1 base and J by 3 bases, with 14 bases of the junction left unmatched. Germline assignment: CDR1 SGHDT and CDR2 YYEEEE. The CDR3 loop spans 18 amino acids.

A few counts support this clonotype. The chain recombines TRBV29-1 with TRBJ2-7; D tentatively reads TRBD1 or TRBD2 (5 bases each). CDR1 is SQVTM, CDR2 ANQGSEA, per germline. The CDR3 spans 14 residues. V lost 5 bases and J lost 2, with 16 bases in between. CDR3 nucleotides: TGCAGCGTTTCCCCGGGGCCATCGACCTACGAGCAGTACTTC. It encodes CSVSPGPSTYEQYF.

This clonotype appeared a few times. A junction boundary mismatches the germline segment, possibly from a read error. V and J are TRBV19 and TRBJ2-3; D possibly corresponds to TRBD2 (6 bases). Germline values: CDR1 LNHDA, CDR2 SQIVND (reference sequence). The CDR3 consists of 14 residues. CDR3 residues: CASSPGASRDTQYF. DNA for the CDR3: TGTGCCAGTAGTCCGGGAGCCAGCAGAGATACGCAGTATTTT.

This clonotype was found many times. The chain is built from TRBV4-1 and TRBJ2-2, with no clear D. This CDR3 has 14 amino acids. Trimming took 1 base from V and 6 from J, leaving 9 bases between them. Germline CDR1 and CDR2: MGHRA and YSYEKL. The CDR3 DNA is TGCGCCAGCAGCCAAGCAGGCCGACCCGGGGAGCTGTTTTTT. It is translated as CASSQAGRPGELFF.

This clonotype has just a few counts. CDR3 sequence: CATSDYGSNQPQHF. The CDR3 DNA follows: TGTGCCACCAGTGATTACGGGAGCAATCAGCCCCAGCATTTT. V usage is TRBV24-1 and J usage is TRBJ1-5; D is undetermined. Trimming stripped 2 bases from V and 1 base from J, with 5 bases between. The CDR3 length is 14 residues. CDR1 KGHDR and CDR2 SFDVKD come from the germline V gene.

This clonotype was counted a few times. This chain uses TRBV5-1 with TRBJ2-3; D gene ambiguous. The CDR3 is 12 residues long. Germline CDR1 reads SGHRS; CDR2 reads YFSETQ. Trimming cost V 3 bases and J 5 bases, with 7 bases left between them. The DNA for the CDR3 is TGCGCCAGCAGCTCCGGTCGAGATACGCAGTATTTT. Protein: CASSSGRDTQYF.

This clonotype showed up many times. The chain has TRBV4-1 and TRBJ1-1; 9 bases are shared with TRBD1. The CDR3 is 17 residues long. Germline lookup yields CDR1 MGHRA and CDR2 YSYEKL. The ends lost 6 bases at V and 4 bases at J; junction bases unmatched: 15. CDR3 coding DNA: TGCGCCAGCAGTCTAACCGGGACAGGGAGAATTAGCACTGAAGCTTTCTTT. This sequence encodes CASSLTGTGRISTEAFF.

The J gene is TRBJ2-1, the V gene TRBV6-5, with D maybe TRBD2 (7 bases). In germline, CDR1 is MNHEY, CDR2 SVGAGI. V lost 8 bases to trimming and J lost 7 bases, with 15 bases between them. This CDR3 has 13 residues. The CDR3 sequence is CASGGAGPNEQFF. The CDR3 region has the DNA TGTGCCAGCGGGGGGGCAGGACCAAATGAGCAGTTCTTC.

The genes are TRBV6-2 or TRBV6-3 and TRBJ1-5; the D is unclear. The CDR3 has 17 amino acids. Trimming left V 2 bases short and J 0 bases short, with 14 bases between. Germline V gene lookup returns CDR1 MNHEY and CDR2 SVGEGT. The CDR3 DNA sequence: TGTGCCAGCAGTTACGCCCTCAACAGAGATAGCAATCAGCCCCAGCATTTT. This codes for CASSYALNRDSNQPQHF.

This clonotype appeared many times. V gene TRBV6-1 combines with J gene TRBJ1-5, with a tentative D call TRBD1 (6 bases). Germline values: CDR1 MNHNS, CDR2 SASEGT. Trimming removed 0 bases at V and 3 bases at J, with 12 bases between. The CDR3 is 16 residues long. Here the CDR3 reads CASSEAGAFNNQPQHF. The CDR3 DNA sequence: TGTGCCAGCAGTGAAGCGGGGGCTTTTAACAATCAGCCCCAGCATTTT.

The chain has TRBV19 and TRBJ1-5; D is undetermined. This CDR3 spans 14 amino acids. Trimming removed 5 bases at V and 3 bases at J, with 11 bases between. Germline V gives CDR1 LNHDA, CDR2 SQIVND (reference sequence). CDR3 residues: CASSSHSSNQPQHF. As DNA, the CDR3 is TGTGCCAGTAGTTCGCACTCCTCCAATCAGCCCCAGCATTTT.

Turning to this clonotype: Just one base apart from a much larger clone, this may be a read error. This rearrangement joins TRBV10-3 to TRBJ2-7, with 10 positions matching TRBD2. V was pared by 6 bases and J by 2 bases, with 10 bases of the junction left unmatched. Per germline, CDR1 ENHRY and CDR2 SYGVKD. This CDR3 is 16 amino acids long. The chain's CDR3 is CAISQTTSGLTYEQYF. DNA of the CDR3: TGTGCCATCAGCCAAACGACTAGCGGGTTAACCTACGAGCAGTACTTC.